The source of this TCR beta chain is a study of shared clonotypes between healthy human individuals. TCRdb keeps only in-frame clones here, not all; method: immunoSEQ multiplex PCR. The sample shows 500,000 to 650,000 clones, roughly 79% of them seen only once. The TCR comes from a woman between 35 and 50 years old in good health. Some clones in this sample may be carry-over from other donors' samples. Sequenced sample: PBMCs.

CDR3 nucleotides: TGCGCCAGCAGTGAGTGGCGGACTAGCGGGAGGGGCACAGATACGCAGTATTTT. Protein sequence: CASSEWRTSGRGTDTQYF. The J gene is TRBJ2-3, the V gene TRBV10-1; 15 bases map to TRBD2. CDR3 size: 18 residues. CDR1 and CDR2 from the germline V gene are WNHNN and SYGVQD (reference sequence). V was clipped by 1 base and J by 1 base; unmatched bases: 3.